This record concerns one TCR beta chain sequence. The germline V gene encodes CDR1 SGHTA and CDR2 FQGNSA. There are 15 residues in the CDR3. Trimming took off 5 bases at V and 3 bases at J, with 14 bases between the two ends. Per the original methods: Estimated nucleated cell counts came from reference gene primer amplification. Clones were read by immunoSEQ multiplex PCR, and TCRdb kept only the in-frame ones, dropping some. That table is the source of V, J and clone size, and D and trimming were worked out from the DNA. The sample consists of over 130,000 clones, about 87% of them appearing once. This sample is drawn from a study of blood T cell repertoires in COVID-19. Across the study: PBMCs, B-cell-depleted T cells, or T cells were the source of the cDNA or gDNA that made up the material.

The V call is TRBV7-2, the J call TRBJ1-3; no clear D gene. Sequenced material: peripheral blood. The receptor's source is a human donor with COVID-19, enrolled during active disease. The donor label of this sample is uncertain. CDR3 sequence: CASSPSAGFGNTIYF. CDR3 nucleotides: TGTGCCAGCAGCCCCAGCGCCGGGTTTGGAAACACCATATATTTT.